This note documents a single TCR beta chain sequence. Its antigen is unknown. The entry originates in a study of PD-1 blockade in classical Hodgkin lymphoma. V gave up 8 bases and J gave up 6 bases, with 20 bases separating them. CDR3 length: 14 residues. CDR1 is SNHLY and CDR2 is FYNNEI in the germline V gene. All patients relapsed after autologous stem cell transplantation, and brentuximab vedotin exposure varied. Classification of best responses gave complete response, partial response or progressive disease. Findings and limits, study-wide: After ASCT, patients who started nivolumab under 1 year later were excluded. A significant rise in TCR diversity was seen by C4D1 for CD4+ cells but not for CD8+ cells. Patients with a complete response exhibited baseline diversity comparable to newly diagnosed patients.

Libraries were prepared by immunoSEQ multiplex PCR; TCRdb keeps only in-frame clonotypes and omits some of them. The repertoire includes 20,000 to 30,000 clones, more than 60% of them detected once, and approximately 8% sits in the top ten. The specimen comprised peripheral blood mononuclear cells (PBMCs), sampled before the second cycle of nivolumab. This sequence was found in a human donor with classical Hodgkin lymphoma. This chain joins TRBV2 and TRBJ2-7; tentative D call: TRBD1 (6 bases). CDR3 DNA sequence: TGTGCCAGCGGATGGGCAGGGGATACTGTCGAGCAGTACTTC. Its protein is CASGWAGDTVEQYF.